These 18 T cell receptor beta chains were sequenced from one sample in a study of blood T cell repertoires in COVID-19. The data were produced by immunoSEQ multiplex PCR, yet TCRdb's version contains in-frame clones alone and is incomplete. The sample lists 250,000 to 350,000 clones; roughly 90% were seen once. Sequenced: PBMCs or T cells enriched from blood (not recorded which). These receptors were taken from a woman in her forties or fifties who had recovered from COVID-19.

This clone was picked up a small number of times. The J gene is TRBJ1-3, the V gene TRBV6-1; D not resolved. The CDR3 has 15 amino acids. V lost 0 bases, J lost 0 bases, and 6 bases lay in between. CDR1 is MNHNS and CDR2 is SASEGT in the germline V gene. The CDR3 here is CASSEAWSSGNTIYF. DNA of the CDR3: TGTGCCAGCAGTGAAGCCTGGAGCTCTGGAAACACCATATATTTT.

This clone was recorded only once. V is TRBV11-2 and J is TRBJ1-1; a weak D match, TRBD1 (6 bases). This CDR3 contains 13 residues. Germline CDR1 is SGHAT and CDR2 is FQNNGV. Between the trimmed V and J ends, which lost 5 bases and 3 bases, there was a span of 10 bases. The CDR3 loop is CASSQQGYTEAFF. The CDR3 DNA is TGTGCCAGCAGCCAACAGGGCTACACTGAAGCTTTCTTT.

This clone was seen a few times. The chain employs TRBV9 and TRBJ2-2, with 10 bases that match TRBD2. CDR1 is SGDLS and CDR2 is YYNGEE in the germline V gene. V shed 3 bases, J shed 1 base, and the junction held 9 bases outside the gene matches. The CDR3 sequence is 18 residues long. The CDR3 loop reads CASSAQASGRKNTGELFF. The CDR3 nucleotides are TGTGCCAGCAGCGCCCAGGCTAGCGGGAGAAAGAACACCGGGGAGCTGTTTTTT.

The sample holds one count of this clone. CDR3 residues: CASSPTGTEAFF. The CDR3, as DNA: TGTGCCAGCTCACCGACTGGCACTGAAGCTTTCTTT. V and J are TRBV18 and TRBJ1-1; D uncertain. The V and J ends lost 3 bases and 4 bases respectively, with 6 bases between them. Germline V gives CDR1 KGHSH, CDR2 LQKENI. CDR3 size: 12 residues.

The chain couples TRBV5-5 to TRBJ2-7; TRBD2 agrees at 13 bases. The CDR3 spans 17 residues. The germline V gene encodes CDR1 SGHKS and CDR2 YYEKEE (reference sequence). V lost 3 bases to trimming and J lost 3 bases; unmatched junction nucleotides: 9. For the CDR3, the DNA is TGTGCCAGCAGCTACGGACTAGCGGGAGACCCTATCTACGAGCAGTACTTC. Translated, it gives CASSYGLAGDPIYEQYF.

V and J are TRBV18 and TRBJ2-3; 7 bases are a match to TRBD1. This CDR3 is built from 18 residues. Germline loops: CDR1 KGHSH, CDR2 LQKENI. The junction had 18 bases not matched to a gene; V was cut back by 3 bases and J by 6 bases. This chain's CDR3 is CASSPLSNKRQGLDTQYF. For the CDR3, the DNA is TGTGCCAGCTCACCTCTATCAAATAAAAGACAGGGATTGGATACGCAGTATTTT.

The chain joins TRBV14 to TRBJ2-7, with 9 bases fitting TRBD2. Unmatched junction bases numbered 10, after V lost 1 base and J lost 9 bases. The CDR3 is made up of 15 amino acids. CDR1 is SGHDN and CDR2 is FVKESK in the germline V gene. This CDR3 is CASSQVAGGPPGQYF. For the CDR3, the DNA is TGTGCCAGCAGCCAAGTGGCGGGAGGGCCACCGGGGCAGTACTTC.

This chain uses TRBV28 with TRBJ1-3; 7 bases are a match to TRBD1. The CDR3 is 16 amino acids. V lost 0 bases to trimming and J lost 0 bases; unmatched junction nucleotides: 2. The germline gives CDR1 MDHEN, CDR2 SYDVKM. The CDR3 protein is CASSLWGDSSGNTIYF. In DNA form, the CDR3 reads TGTGCCAGCAGTTTATGGGGGGACAGCTCTGGAAACACCATATATTTT.

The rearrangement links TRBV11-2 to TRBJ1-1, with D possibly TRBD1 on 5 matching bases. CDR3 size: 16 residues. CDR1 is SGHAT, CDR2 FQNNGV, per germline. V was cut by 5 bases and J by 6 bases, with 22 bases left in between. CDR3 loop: CASSLRGGAQTSEAFF. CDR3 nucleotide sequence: TGTGCCAGCAGCCTCCGGGGAGGGGCTCAAACCTCTGAAGCTTTCTTT. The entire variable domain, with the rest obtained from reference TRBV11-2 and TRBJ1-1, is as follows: EAGVAQSPRYKIIEKRQSVAFWCNPISGHATLYWYQQILGQGPKLLIQFQNNGVVDDSQLPKDRFSAERLKGVDSTLKIQPAKLEDSAVYLCASSLRGGAQTSEAFFGQGTRLTVV.

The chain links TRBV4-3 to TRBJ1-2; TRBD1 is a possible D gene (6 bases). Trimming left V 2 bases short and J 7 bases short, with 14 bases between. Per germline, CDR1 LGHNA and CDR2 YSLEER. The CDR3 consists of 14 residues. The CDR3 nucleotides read TGCGCCAGCAGCCAAACAGGGACGGTGTCTGGCTACACCTTC. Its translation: CASSQTGTVSGYTF.

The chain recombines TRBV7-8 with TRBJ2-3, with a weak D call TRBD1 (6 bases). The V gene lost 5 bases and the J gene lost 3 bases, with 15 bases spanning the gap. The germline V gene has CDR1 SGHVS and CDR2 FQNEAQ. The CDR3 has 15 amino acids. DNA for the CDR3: TGTGCCAGCAGCCCACAGGGTGGCGGGACAGATACGCAGTATTTT. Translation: CASSPQGGGTDTQYF.

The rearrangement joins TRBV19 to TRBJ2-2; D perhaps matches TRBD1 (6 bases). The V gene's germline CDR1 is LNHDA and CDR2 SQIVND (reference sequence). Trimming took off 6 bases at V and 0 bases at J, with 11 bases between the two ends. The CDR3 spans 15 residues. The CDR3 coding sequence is TGTGCCAGTAGAACGGACAGATCGAACACCGGGGAGCTGTTTTTT. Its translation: CASRTDRSNTGELFF.

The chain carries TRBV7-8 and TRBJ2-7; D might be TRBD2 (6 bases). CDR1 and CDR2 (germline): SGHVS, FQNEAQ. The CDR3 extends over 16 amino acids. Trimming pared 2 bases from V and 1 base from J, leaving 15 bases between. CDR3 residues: CASSLSSLALSYEQYF. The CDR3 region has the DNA TGTGCCAGCAGCTTATCATCTCTAGCGCTGTCCTACGAGCAGTACTTC.

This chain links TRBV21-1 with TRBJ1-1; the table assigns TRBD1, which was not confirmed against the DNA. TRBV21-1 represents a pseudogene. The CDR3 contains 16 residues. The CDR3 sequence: CASRSTTTGMNTEAFF. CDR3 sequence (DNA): TGTGCCAGCAGATCTACTACGACAGGAATGAACACTGAAGCTTTCTTT.

This CDR3 is CANKPPQTGELFF. CDR3 in DNA: TGTGCCAATAAGCCCCCTCAAACCGGGGAGCTGTTTTTT. The rearrangement uses TRBV7-9 and TRBJ2-2; D not resolved. Trimming took off 10 bases at V and 5 bases at J, with 14 bases between the two ends. The CDR3 covers 13 residues. Germline V CDR1 and CDR2: SEHNR, FQNEAQ (reference sequence).

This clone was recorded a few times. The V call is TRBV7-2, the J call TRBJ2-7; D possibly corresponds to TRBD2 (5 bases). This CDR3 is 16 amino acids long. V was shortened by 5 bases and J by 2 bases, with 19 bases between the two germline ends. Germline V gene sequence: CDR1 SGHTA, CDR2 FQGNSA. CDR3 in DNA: TGTGCCAGCAGCCCGAGAGGGAAGGGTGGGACCTACGAGCAGTACTTC. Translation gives CASSPRGKGGTYEQYF.

CDR3 sequence: CASSSPGQIYEQYF. The CDR3 region has the DNA TGTGCCAGCAGTTCTCCGGGACAAATCTACGAGCAGTACTTC. The chain employs TRBV27 and TRBJ2-7, with D possibly TRBD1 on 6 matching bases. Per the germline V gene, CDR1 is MNHEY and CDR2 is SMNVEV (reference sequence). V dropped 4 bases and J dropped 3 bases, with 13 bases sitting between them. The CDR3 runs 14 residues.

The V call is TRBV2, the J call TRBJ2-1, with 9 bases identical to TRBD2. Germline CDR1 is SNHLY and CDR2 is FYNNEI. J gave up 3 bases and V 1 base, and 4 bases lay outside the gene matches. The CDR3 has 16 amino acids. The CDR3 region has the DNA TGTGCCAGCAGTGAAGGAGGTAGCGGGAGCTACAATGAGCAGTTCTTC. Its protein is CASSEGGSGSYNEQFF.